The 6 T cell receptor beta chains listed next were all sequenced from one sample in a study of blood T cell repertoires in COVID-19. Repertoires were generated with immunoSEQ multiplex PCR, while TCRdb's copy carries only in-frame clones and drops some. The repertoire consists of tens of thousands of clones, with approximately 90% occurring once and the leading ten covering around 9.1%. Sequencing used peripheral blood. These receptors were collected from a human donor in a cohort sampled during active COVID-19.

This chain uses TRBV10-1 with TRBJ2-7, with D perhaps TRBD2 (5 bases). Germline V gene sequence: CDR1 WNHNN, CDR2 SYGVQD (reference sequence). Between the trimmed V and J ends, which lost 4 bases and 3 bases, there was a span of 10 bases. The CDR3 runs 13 residues. CDR3 sequence (DNA): TGCGCCAGCAGTGTAGACGGGGACTACGAGCAGTACTTC. It yields the protein CASSVDGDYEQYF.

The V gene is TRBV3-1 (or the pseudogene TRBV3-2), the J gene TRBJ2-7, with D perhaps matching TRBD1 (5 bases). This CDR3 region has 15 residues. Germline V gene sequence: CDR1 LGHDT, CDR2 YNNKEL (reference sequence). V lost 2 bases, J lost 1 base, and 12 bases lay in between. The CDR3 loop is CASSQYPGKSYEQYF. For the CDR3, the DNA is TGTGCCAGCAGCCAATATCCAGGGAAGTCCTACGAGCAGTACTTC.

The CDR3 nucleotides are TGTGCCAGCACCTCGAACAGGGCTTCCTACGAGCAGTACTTC. Encoded protein: CASTSNRASYEQYF. This rearrangement joins TRBV7-2 to TRBJ2-7, with D perhaps matching TRBD1 (6 bases). Trimming took 7 bases from V and 1 from J, leaving 14 bases between them. The germline gives CDR1 SGHTA, CDR2 FQGNSA. CDR3 size: 14 residues.

The chain recombines TRBV3-1 (or the pseudogene TRBV3-2) with TRBJ2-7; D might be TRBD2 (6 bases). V dropped 3 bases and J dropped 4 bases, with 13 bases sitting between them. Germline V CDR1 and CDR2: LGHDT, YNNKEL (reference sequence). The CDR3 contains 14 residues. CDR3 bases: TGTGCCAGCAGCCAGGAGGGCAGGGTTTACGAGCAGTACTTC. Translation gives CASSQEGRVYEQYF.

The chain is built from TRBV4-1 and TRBJ1-1; D gene unclear. The CDR3 length is 15 residues. Germline V gives CDR1 MGHRA, CDR2 YSYEKL. V lost 0 bases, J lost 5 bases, and 13 bases lay in between. The CDR3 loop is CASSQDLRPGTEAFF. The DNA for the CDR3 is TGCGCCAGCAGCCAAGACCTTCGGCCCGGGACTGAAGCTTTCTTT.

The chain has TRBV12-3 or TRBV12-4 and TRBJ1-2; D is perhaps TRBD1 (5 bases). This CDR3 has 13 amino acids. V was pared by 3 bases and J by 8 bases, with 13 bases between. The CDR3 coding sequence is TGTGCCAGCAGTTTGGCAGGGTATCGAGGCTACACCTTC. This encodes CASSLAGYRGYTF.